This T cell receptor beta chain is drawn from a study of CD8 T cells in Susac syndrome. The CDR3 covers 15 residues. The J segment lost 0 bases and the V segment lost 4 bases, leaving 5 bases of the junction unmatched. Looked up from germline, CDR1 is SGHRS and CDR2 is YFSETQ. The authors negatively isolated CD8+ and CD4+ T cells and FACS-enriched TEMRA cells. Random hexamers served to reverse transcribe about 0.45 to 1 ug RNA. TCR beta CDR3 was amplified by immunoSEQ covering 54 Vbeta and 13 Jbeta. One entry per CDR3 protein, called by TCRdb with MiXCR from the immunoSEQ multiplex PCR reads. Of roughly 190,000 distinct CDR3 sequences listed, more than 90% are singletons.

The V and J genes are TRBV5-1 and TRBJ1-2; 8 bases are shared with TRBD1. This clonotype was sampled from a human donor with Susac syndrome. Sequences were obtained from CD4+ T cells from PBMCs. DNA for the CDR3: TGCGCCAGCAGCGAGGGGACAGGATCTAACTATGGCTACACCTTC. Protein: CASSEGTGSNYGYTF.